The 25 T cell receptor beta chains in this list originate from one sample, sequenced in a study of blood T cell repertoires in COVID-19. Data came from immunoSEQ multiplex PCR; TCRdb stores just in-frame clones and leaves some out. This sample has approximately 100,000 clones, with around 90% found just once. The source material was peripheral blood. These receptor sequences come from a man between 65 and 79 years old with acute or convalescent COVID-19.

This clone was counted between two and nine times. The J gene is TRBJ1-3, the V gene TRBV6-6; TRBD1 agrees at 9 bases. Germline CDR1 is MNHNY and CDR2 is SVGAGI (reference sequence). CDR3 length: 16 residues. V lost 7 bases to trimming and J lost 8 bases; unmatched junction nucleotides: 15. The CDR3 protein is CASTHTQGQGYYTIYF. In nucleotides, the CDR3 is TGTGCCAGCACCCATACCCAAGGACAGGGGTATTACACCATATATTTT.

V usage is TRBV30 and J usage is TRBJ1-4; 8 bases align to TRBD1. Germline V CDR1 and CDR2: GTSNPN, SVGIG (reference sequence). Germline trimming cut 0 bases from V and 6 bases from J; bases unmatched to any gene: 6. This CDR3 is 15 amino acids long. This CDR3 is CAWSVPRGLYEKLFF. In DNA form, the CDR3 reads TGTGCCTGGAGTGTCCCCAGGGGGCTATATGAAAAACTGTTTTTT.

This clone was recorded only once. V and J are TRBV9 and TRBJ2-5; 9 nucleotides line up with TRBD1. The V gene's germline CDR1 is SGDLS and CDR2 YYNGEE. Trimming cost V 0 bases and J 2 bases; bases outside gene matches: 2. CDR3 size: 15 residues. DNA of the CDR3: TGTGCCAGCAGCGTAGTGGGGACAGGGCAAGAGACCCAGTACTTC. Translating it yields CASSVVGTGQETQYF. Full variable domain (remainder filled in from reference TRBV9 and TRBJ2-5): DSGVTQTPKHLITATGQRVTLRCSPRSGDLSVYWYQQSLDQGLQFLIQYYNGEERAKGNILERFSAQQFPDLHSELNLSSLELGDSALYFCASSVVGTGQETQYFGPGTRLLVL.

The chain uses TRBV7-2 and TRBJ2-5, with 8 positions matching TRBD2. The germline V gene has CDR1 SGHTA and CDR2 FQGNSA. V was pared by 5 bases and J by 5 bases, with 10 bases of the junction left unmatched. The CDR3 consists of 15 residues. The CDR3 DNA reads TGTGCCAGCAGCGTAGAGACTAGCGCCGGGGAGACCCAGTACTTC. This gives the protein CASSVETSAGETQYF. The variable domain in full, completed from reference TRBV7-2 and TRBJ2-5, reads GAGVSQSPSNKVTEKGKDVELRCDPISGHTALYWYRQSLGQGLEFLIYFQGNSAPDKSGLPSDRFSAERTGGSVSTLTIQRTQQEDSAVYLCASSVETSAGETQYFGPGTRLLVL.

The chain employs TRBV9 and TRBJ2-7; TRBD2 might be the D (6 bases). Germline CDR1 reads SGDLS; CDR2 reads YYNGEE. Between the trimmed V and J ends, which lost 1 base and 7 bases, there was a span of 18 bases. The CDR3 consists of 15 residues. CDR3 amino acids: CASSVRTPPRGEQYF. As DNA, the CDR3 is TGTGCCAGCAGCGTAAGGACGCCGCCTCGGGGGGAGCAGTACTTC.

This chain links TRBV7-8 with TRBJ1-6; 9 nucleotides agree with TRBD1. Germline V gives CDR1 SGHVS, CDR2 FQNEAQ. The CDR3 sequence is 15 residues long. With V trimmed by 5 bases and J by 10 bases, 9 bases remained unmatched. CDR3 DNA: TGTGCCAGCAGCATCTCCGGGACAGGGTTATCACCCCTCCACTTT. Amino acid sequence: CASSISGTGLSPLHF.

The table lists this clone with a few counts. V and J are TRBV28 and TRBJ2-2; 9 bases map to TRBD2. J was trimmed by 8 bases and V by 6 bases; bases with no gene match: 10. Germline-derived CDR1 and CDR2 are MDHEN and SYDVKM. The CDR3 spans 15 residues. The CDR3: CASRSPGLAGGELFF. For the CDR3, the DNA is TGTGCCAGCAGATCACCGGGACTAGCTGGTGGGGAGCTGTTTTTT.

The chain couples TRBV2 to TRBJ1-3; no clear D. The V gene lost 4 bases and the J gene lost 0 bases, with 13 bases spanning the gap. CDR1 and CDR2 (germline): SNHLY, FYNNEI. CDR3 length equals 16 residues. The CDR3 nucleotides read TGTGCCAGCAGTGTTTTCAGGCAAAACTCTGGAAACACCATATATTTT. Protein: CASSVFRQNSGNTIYF.

The gene calls are TRBV5-1 and TRBJ1-2, with no clear D. CDR1 is SGHRS, CDR2 YFSETQ, per germline. This CDR3 is built from 12 residues. V lost 4 bases and J 4 bases, leaving 8 bases between the germline ends. DNA of the CDR3: TGCGCCAGCAGCGTCGGTTTCTATGGCTACACCTTC. This codes for CASSVGFYGYTF.

This clone was counted once. V and J are TRBV29-1 and TRBJ2-5, with a weak D call TRBD2 (6 bases). Germline lookup yields CDR1 SQVTM and CDR2 ANQGSEA. V was trimmed by 5 bases and J by 5 bases, leaving 15 bases between them. This CDR3 is 13 amino acids long. The CDR3 loop reads CSVQEGTGETQYF. In DNA form, the CDR3 reads TGCAGCGTTCAGGAGGGGACCGGGGAGACCCAGTACTTC.

This chain links TRBV6-5 with TRBJ2-5; a possible D gene is TRBD1 (6 bases). The CDR3 extends over 14 amino acids. Germline values: CDR1 MNHEY, CDR2 SVGAGI. Trimming cost V 5 bases and J 3 bases, with 13 bases left between them. CDR3 DNA sequence: TGTGCCAGCAGTACAGGGACGGCCAAAGAGACCCAGTACTTC. Amino acid sequence: CASSTGTAKETQYF.

This rearrangement joins TRBV5-6 to TRBJ1-2, with 10 bases lining up with TRBD1. The CDR3 sequence is 16 residues long. The V and J ends lost 4 bases and 2 bases, in that order; junction bases with no gene match: 8. CDR1 and CDR2 from the germline V gene are SGHDT and YYEEEE. In nucleotides, the CDR3 is TGTGCCAGCAGCCAGAGGACAGGGGGGCGGAACTATGGCTACACCTTC. Translating gives CASSQRTGGRNYGYTF.

The V gene is TRBV9, the J gene TRBJ1-4; 7 positions agree with TRBD1. Germline V CDR1 and CDR2: SGDLS, YYNGEE. With V trimmed by 3 bases and J by 8 bases, 19 bases remained unmatched. The CDR3 runs 18 residues. The CDR3 bases are TGTGCCAGCAGCGAGGGGGCGCAAGGCGGTAGATGGGAGGAAAAACTGTTTTTT. Amino acid sequence: CASSEGAQGGRWEEKLFF. The complete variable domain, with remaining parts taken from reference TRBV9 and TRBJ1-4, reads DSGVTQTPKHLITATGQRVTLRCSPRSGDLSVYWYQQSLDQGLQFLIQYYNGEERAKGNILERFSAQQFPDLHSELNLSSLELGDSALYFCASSEGAQGGRWEEKLFFGSGTQLSVL.

As regards this clone: The identical CDR3 is also encoded by other nucleotide sequences in the sample. The chain couples TRBV18 to TRBJ2-3; D may be TRBD2 (6 bases). This CDR3 has 14 amino acids. The V gene's germline CDR1 is KGHSH and CDR2 LQKENI. Trimming removed 1 base from V and 1 base from J, with 6 bases in between. DNA for the CDR3: TGTGCCAGCTCACCACGGAGGGGCACAGATACGCAGTATTTT. Amino acids: CASSPRRGTDTQYF.

The chain has TRBV3-1 (or the pseudogene TRBV3-2) and TRBJ1-4; 7 positions agree with TRBD1. Germline V CDR1 and CDR2: LGHDT, YNNKEL (reference sequence). V lost 2 bases, J lost 8 bases, and 8 bases stayed unmatched. CDR3 length equals 15 residues. CDR3 coding DNA: TGTGCCAGCAGCCAAACGACAGGGTGGTTGGAAAAACTGTTTTTT. This codes for CASSQTTGWLEKLFF.

The rearrangement joins TRBV5-4 to TRBJ1-3, with D possibly matching TRBD1 (5 bases). V was trimmed by 0 bases and J by 0 bases, leaving 10 bases between them. CDR1 is SGHNT, CDR2 YYREEE, per germline (reference sequence). The CDR3 loop spans 16 amino acids. The CDR3 DNA reads as TGTGCCAGCAGCTTGGAACAGGCTAACTCTGGAAACACCATATATTTT. This sequence encodes CASSLEQANSGNTIYF.

The V gene is TRBV6-5, the J gene TRBJ1-1; 7 bases match TRBD1. CDR3 length: 15 residues. Germline V gene sequence: CDR1 MNHEY, CDR2 SVGAGI. The V gene end was trimmed by 4 bases and the J gene end by 1 base; junction bases not matched to a gene: 6. The CDR3 nucleotides are TGTGCCAGCAGTTTCGGGGACAGACCGAACACTGAAGCTTTCTTT. It codes for CASSFGDRPNTEAFF.

In its sample, this clone was seen a few times. The chain recombines TRBV18 with TRBJ1-1; 8 nucleotides agree with TRBD1. The V segment lost 1 base and the J segment 5 bases; nucleotides outside the gene matches: 9. The CDR3 covers 16 residues. In germline, CDR1 is KGHSH, CDR2 LQKENI. As DNA, the CDR3 is TGTGCCAGCTCACCACTGGACAGGGCTAGTCGGACTGAAGCTTTCTTT. It specifies CASSPLDRASRTEAFF.

This clone was found once. This chain uses TRBV4-2 with TRBJ2-3, with TRBD2 matching 9 bases. CDR1 is LGHNA and CDR2 is YNFKEQ in the germline V gene. V lost 4 bases and J lost 2; bases outside the gene matches: 7. The CDR3 runs 16 residues. The CDR3 DNA reads TGTGCCAGCAGCCCCCGGGCGGGGGGGGCCACAGATACGCAGTATTTT. Translated: CASSPRAGGATDTQYF.

The V gene is TRBV10-1, the J gene TRBJ2-5, with D possibly matching TRBD1 (6 bases). The CDR3 runs 15 residues. Trimming removed 0 bases from V and 4 bases from J, with 12 bases in between. CDR1 is WNHNN and CDR2 is SYGVQD in the germline V gene (reference sequence). The CDR3 DNA is TGCGCCAGCAGTGAGTCCCGGACAGATGGAGAGACCCAGTACTTC. It yields the protein CASSESRTDGETQYF.

The J gene is TRBJ1-2, the V gene TRBV30; D uncertain. CDR1 GTSNPN and CDR2 SVGIG come from the germline V gene (reference sequence). Trimming took 0 bases from V and 5 from J, leaving 16 bases between them. The CDR3 is 15 residues long. The CDR3 reads CAWSVISASEYGYTF. As DNA, the CDR3 is TGTGCCTGGAGTGTAATAAGCGCCTCTGAGTATGGCTACACCTTC.

A single count supports this clone. This rearrangement joins TRBV5-6 to TRBJ1-5; D gene uncertain. CDR1 is SGHDT and CDR2 is YYEEEE in the germline V gene. CDR3 size: 13 residues. V was trimmed by 4 bases and J by 4 bases, leaving 9 bases between them. CDR3 in amino acids: CASSRSVNQPQHF. CDR3 nucleotide sequence: TGTGCCAGCAGCCGTTCAGTAAATCAGCCCCAGCATTTT.

The chain is built from TRBV3-1 (or the pseudogene TRBV3-2) and TRBJ2-2, with a possible D match to TRBD1 (6 bases). V was trimmed by 0 bases and J by 6 bases, leaving 20 bases between them. Germline CDR1 is LGHDT and CDR2 is YNNKEL (reference sequence). CDR3 size: 18 residues. CDR3 region: CASSQDRLGQGFAGELFF. For the CDR3, the DNA is TGTGCCAGCAGCCAAGATCGATTAGGCCAGGGGTTCGCCGGGGAGCTGTTTTTT.

This clone occurred once. V is TRBV27 and J is TRBJ2-7, with 9 bases aligning to TRBD2. The V gene end was trimmed by 5 bases and the J gene end by 5 bases; junction bases not matched to a gene: 13. The CDR3 runs to 16 residues. CDR1 and CDR2 from the germline V gene are MNHEY and SMNVEV (reference sequence). In DNA form, the CDR3 reads TGTGCCAGCAGTCCTGCGACCGGGACTAGCATACACGAGCAGTACGTC. This translates into CASSPATGTSIHEQYV.

V and J are TRBV2 and TRBJ1-2; the D is unclear. Germline-derived CDR1 and CDR2 are SNHLY and FYNNEI. The CDR3 has 13 residues. Trimming cost V 4 bases and J 8 bases, with 14 bases left between them. DNA for the CDR3: TGTGCCAGCAGTGGCGGGCAGCTGATAGGCTACACCTTC. Translation: CASSGGQLIGYTF. Full variable domain (rest looked up from reference TRBV2 and TRBJ1-2): EPEVTQTPSHQVTQMGQEVILRCVPISNHLYFYWYRQILGQKVEFLVSFYNNEISEKSEIFDDQFSVERPDGSNFTLKIRSTKLEDSAMYFCASSGGQLIGYTFGSGTRLTVV.